The subject of this entry is one T cell receptor beta chain. What it binds is not known. The sample originates from a study of cytomegalovirus exposure and HLA in healthy donors. The study ran its PCR with 60 Vbeta and 13 Jbeta primers. The data were produced by immunoSEQ multiplex PCR, yet TCRdb's version contains in-frame clones alone and is incomplete. Altogether around 19,000 clones are present, approximately 84% being singletons, with the ten largest covering over 20%. Notes on the study in general: No immune exposure information besides CMV serostatus was available.

This CDR3 comprises 12 residues. The germline gives CDR1 LNHDA, CDR2 SQIVND (reference sequence). The germline V and J ends were trimmed by 5 bases and 8 bases, with 12 bases remaining between them. The receptor comes from a human donor in good health. This chain connects TRBV19 to TRBJ1-1; D gene ambiguous. The sample taken for sequencing was PBMCs. In DNA, the CDR3 is TGTGCCAGTAGTTGGATGGGGAGGGAAGCTTTCTTT. It yields the protein CASSWMGREAFF.